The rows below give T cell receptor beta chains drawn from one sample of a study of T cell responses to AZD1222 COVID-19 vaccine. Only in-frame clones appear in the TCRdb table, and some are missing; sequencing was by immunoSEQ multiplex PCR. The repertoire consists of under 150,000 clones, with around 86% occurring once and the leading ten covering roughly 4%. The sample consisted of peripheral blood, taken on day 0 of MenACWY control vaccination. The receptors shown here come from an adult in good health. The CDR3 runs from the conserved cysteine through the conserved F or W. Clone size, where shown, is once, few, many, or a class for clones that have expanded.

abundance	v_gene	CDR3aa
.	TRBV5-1	CASSLEGTAQETQYF
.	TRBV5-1	CASRTDGQGYGYTF
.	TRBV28	CASSPTYRDAFF
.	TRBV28	CASSLPGDRGSNTIYF
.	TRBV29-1	CSGGGSLNTEAFF
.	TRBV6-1	CASSGYLTGLGYEQYF
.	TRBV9	CASSDHRGDQPQHF
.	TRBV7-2	CASSLGKRGNTDTQYF
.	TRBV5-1	CASSLGLAGDNEQFF
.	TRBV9	CASSVVVEDTQYF
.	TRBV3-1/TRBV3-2	CASSLRQGNEQYF
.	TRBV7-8	CASSFDSNQPQHF
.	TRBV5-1	CASSQGQGGYGYTF
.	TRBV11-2	CASSTRLAGDRTDTQYF
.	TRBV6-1	CASSEATPYGYTF
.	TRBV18	CASSQDRNYGYTF
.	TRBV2	CASRTSGGNTDTQYF
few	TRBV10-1	CASSKDRATQYF
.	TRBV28	CASRQGANYGYTF
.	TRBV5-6	CASSWTGLAGNTEAFF
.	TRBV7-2	CASKAGASTDTQYF
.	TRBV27	CASSPWGTSSYNSPLHF
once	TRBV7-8	CASSLRGQGSYNEQFF
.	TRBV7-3	CASSSGQGGTGELFF
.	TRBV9	CASSGEGDTQYF
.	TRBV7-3	CASSRDGRSGNTIYF
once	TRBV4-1	CASNPAGSNYGYTF
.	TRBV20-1	CSASVRQGADEQFF